This T cell receptor (beta chain) was sequenced in a study of Ad26.COV2.S vaccination and SARS-CoV-2 variants (dated by TCRdb to the early 2020s). Regarding the study in general: Vaccine-arm donors were drawn from COV1001, a multicentre, randomized, double-blind, placebo-controlled phase I-IIa trial of Ad26.COV2.S in healthy adults. Ad26.COV2.S was given intramuscularly at 5x10^10 or 1x10^11 viral particles, as a single shot or as two shots 56 days apart. The specificity and breadth of SARS-CoV-2-reactive T cell receptors after Ad26.COV2.S vaccination were assessed by TCRbeta repertoire sequencing. A total of 32 samples were included in the TCR-sequenced set, comprising roughly 19 Ad26.COV2.S vaccine recipients, 5 placebo recipients and 8 SARS-CoV-2 convalescent individuals. Trial participants were randomized into five groups of five, in which low-dose or high-dose Ad26.COV2.S was given once or twice, or placebo was given on both occasions. Investigators remained blinded to trial group allocation during experiments and outcome assessment. Beyond this particular receptor, the publication reports: Spike-specific TCR breadth was higher in Ad26.COV2.S recipients than in placebo recipients (P = 0.0014). The study lacked the statistical power to compare responses across vaccine doses or regimens. The authors noted that the TCR breadth and depth analyses may have underestimated total T cell responses. Non-spike TCR breadth was comparable between vaccine and placebo recipients, consistent with the vaccine containing only spike. After vaccination, substantial breadth of spike-specific CD8+ and CD4+ T cell responses was reported.

The immunoSEQ Assay was the method used to sequence TCRbeta CDR3 regions. After extraction, genomic DNA underwent amplification by bias-controlled multiplex PCR, followed by high-throughput sequencing. Per the source publication's procedure: To quantify the absolute abundance of every unique TCRbeta CDR3 region, sequences were collapsed and filtered. T cell fraction was estimated by normalizing TCRbeta template counts to usable DNA, with usable DNA measured through amplification of reference genes found in all nucleated cells. Repertoire TCRs were annotated as SARS-CoV-2-specific by exact matching of V gene, CDR3 amino acid sequence and J gene to a known reactive TCR set. The reference SARS-CoV-2 TCR set was derived from MIRA and filtered for enrichment in COVID-19-positive ImmuneCODE repertoires, a step that removed public or cross-reactive TCRs. Using the MIRA antigens, annotated TCRs were further analysed by specific ORF or by position within an ORF. Breadth was defined as annotated unique rearrangements over total unique productive rearrangements; depth was the summed frequency of those rearrangements. Group comparisons of TCR breadth used two-sided Wilcoxon rank-sum tests. The source is immuneACCESS, and TCRdb retained only in-frame sequences with V and J called. Part of the clones is not carried over; for the studies checked, unresolved V genes explain less than half of this, and the remainder is unexplained. V and J calls and clone size come straight from that table; D and trimming were deduced from the DNA. The sample table shows around 400,000 clones, and 75% to 95% are seen once. The top ten clones comprise 10% to 15% of the sample.

In the case of this clone: What antigen it recognizes has not been identified. Base qualities are missing; no much larger clone stands one base away.

Per the germline V gene, SGHTA is the CDR1 and FQGNSA is the CDR2. V is clipped by 5 bases and J by 1 base, and the sequence between their germline boundaries is 14 bases long. The cysteine opens and the phenylalanine closes a CDR3 of 15 amino acids. Here the CDR3 DNA is all that survives: 45 bases in frame from base 1. The label giving this sample's treatment or condition can be read as: approximately 18 received Ad26.COV2.S at low or high dose, single or two shots; 5 received placebo; per-sample allocation not given. Repertoires of vaccine and placebo recipients were sequenced from samples taken on day 63 after the first injection. In Cohort 1b, 25 or so adults aged 18-55 years were enrolled at a single site in Boston, USA, between 29 July and 7 August 2020. As a vaccine, Ad26.COV2.S was a replication-incompetent adenovirus type 26 vector that expressed a prefusion-stabilized SARS-CoV-2 spike protein derived from the original Wuhan strain.

The chain uses TRBV7-2 and TRBJ1-1; a confident D gene designation cannot be given. Specimen: peripheral blood, collected in a trial of Ad26.COV2.S vaccine versus placebo. The clonotype comes from a person aged 18-60 years who received the Ad26.COV2.S COVID-19 vaccine or a placebo. The DNA sequence is given as TGTGCCAGCAGCCCAAGCCCAGATGGGAACACTGAAGCTTTCTTT. The translation is CASSPSPDGNTEAFF. Joined to the reference TRBV7-2 and TRBJ1-1 proteins, this CDR3 gives the full variable domain: GAGVSQSPSNKVTEKGKDVELRCDPISGHTALYWYRQSLGQGLEFLIYFQGNSAPDKSGLPSDRFSAERTGGSVSTLTIQRTQQEDSAVYLCASSPSPDGNTEAFFGQGTRLTVV.